A single sample gave rise to the 27 T cell receptor beta chains below, sequenced in a study of vaccination and CD4 T cells after COVID-19. Researchers used the Oncomine TCR Beta short-read assay to sequence DNA from cultured CD4+ T cells. TCRdb analysed the PCR reads with MiXCR anew, one entry per CDR3 protein. The table has more than 9,000 distinct CDR3 sequences, about 64% seen once; the top ten hold roughly 25%. Antigens for these TCRs are unknown. The treatment: roughly 10-day PBMC culture with coronavirus spike peptide pools or control peptides (ViraFEST assay). Sequencing input: CD4+ T cells from blood, cultured in vitro. The receptor set was obtained from a human donor who had recovered from COVID-19.

The chain employs TRBV15 and TRBJ2-5; possibly TRBD2 for D (6 bases). The CDR3 spans 14 residues. Trimming removed 4 bases from V and 2 bases from J, with 11 bases in between. Germline CDR1 LNHNV, CDR2 YYDKDF (reference sequence). CDR3 DNA sequence: TGTGCCACCAGCATTGGACTAACTCAAGAGACCCAGTACTTC. Protein product: CATSIGLTQETQYF.

J is TRBJ2-5 and V is TRBV20-1; no reliable D call. Trimming removed 2 bases from V and 8 bases from J, with 12 bases in between. Germline V gene lookup returns CDR1 DFQATT and CDR2 SNEGSKA (reference sequence). The CDR3 has 12 amino acids. This CDR3 reads CSARLLESTQYF. The CDR3 DNA follows: TGCAGTGCTAGACTCTTGGAATCAACCCAGTACTTC.

This clonotype was detected only a few times. The V gene is TRBV27, the J gene TRBJ1-3; TRBD1 agrees at 7 bases. J gave up 2 bases and V 6 bases, and 4 bases lay outside the gene matches. Germline V gene lookup returns CDR1 MNHEY and CDR2 SMNVEV (reference sequence). The CDR3 spans 14 residues. CDR3 DNA sequence: TGTGCCAGCAGCTTGACAGGGACTGGAAACACCATATATTTT. It encodes CASSLTGTGNTIYF.

The chain employs TRBV2 and TRBJ2-1; TRBD2 aligns across 8 bases. CDR1 and CDR2 (germline): SNHLY, FYNNEI. The V segment lost 0 bases and the J segment 7 bases; nucleotides outside the gene matches: 8. This CDR3 comprises 16 residues. The CDR3 coding sequence is TGTGCCAGCAGTGAAGCGAGGGGGGCTAGCGGGAATGAGCAGTTCTTC. It codes for CASSEARGASGNEQFF.

The chain couples TRBV5-1 to TRBJ2-7, with TRBD2 matching 8 bases. The germline gives CDR1 SGHRS, CDR2 YFSETQ. This CDR3 spans 15 amino acids. Trimming removed 0 bases from V and 3 bases from J; junction bases left unmatched: 5. CDR3 coding DNA: TGCGCCAGCAGCTTGGATGCTAGCGGGTACTACGAGCAGTACTTC. Protein sequence: CASSLDASGYYEQYF. Together with reference TRBV5-1 and TRBJ2-7, the CDR3 gives the full variable domain: KAGVTQTPRYLIKTRGQQVTLSCSPISGHRSVSWYQQTPGQGLQFLFEYFSETQRNKGNFPGRFSGRQFSNSRSEMNVSTLELGDSALYLCASSLDASGYYEQYFGPGTRLTVT.

V is TRBV7-2 and J is TRBJ2-4, with 7 positions matching TRBD2. This CDR3 comprises 15 residues. The V segment lost 3 bases and the J segment 0 bases; nucleotides outside the gene matches: 2. Germline V gives CDR1 SGHTA, CDR2 FQGNSA. The CDR3 reads CASSLGGVAKNIQYF. The CDR3 DNA reads as TGTGCCAGCAGCTTGGGGGGGGTAGCCAAAAACATTCAGTACTTC.

This clonotype has a single count. This chain connects TRBV7-2 to TRBJ2-5; 11 bases are shared with TRBD1. CDR3 length: 16 residues. V gave up 4 bases and J gave up 4 bases; unmatched junction bases: 8. The germline V gene has CDR1 SGHTA and CDR2 FQGNSA. The CDR3 sequence is CASSSRTGTGGETQYF. The DNA of the CDR3 is TGTGCCAGCAGCTCAAGGACGGGGACAGGGGGAGAGACCCAGTACTTC.

V usage is TRBV5-1 and J usage is TRBJ2-5; D remains ambiguous. Germline CDR1 SGHRS, CDR2 YFSETQ. Trimming left V 5 bases short and J 1 base short, with 12 bases between. CDR3 size: 14 residues. As DNA, the CDR3 is TGCGCCAGCAGTCCCCGGGTAGGCCAAGAGACCCAGTACTTC. It yields the protein CASSPRVGQETQYF.

The chain joins TRBV7-6 to TRBJ1-1; D is possibly TRBD1 (5 bases). The CDR3 consists of 15 residues. Germline V gene data show CDR1 as SGHVS and CDR2 as FNYEAQ. V was trimmed by 3 bases and J by 1 base, leaving 12 bases between them. The CDR3 loop reads CASSFRAGKNTEAFF. The CDR3 nucleotides are TGTGCCAGCAGCTTCCGGGCAGGGAAGAACACTGAAGCTTTCTTT.

This clonotype was observed a few times. The chain couples TRBV6-1 to TRBJ1-5; 10 nucleotides agree with TRBD1. The ends lost 6 bases at V and 6 bases at J; junction bases unmatched: 2. Germline V lookup: CDR1 MNHNS, CDR2 SASEGT. The CDR3 contains 13 residues. This chain's CDR3 is CASRGTGVQPQHF. The CDR3 coding sequence is TGTGCCAGCAGAGGGACAGGGGTTCAGCCCCAGCATTTT.

This clonotype was seen only a few times. The chain uses TRBV6-5 and TRBJ1-2, with 7 bases aligning to TRBD1. The CDR3 covers 16 residues. CDR1 is MNHEY and CDR2 is SVGAGI in the germline V gene. V lost 2 bases and J lost 0; bases outside the gene matches: 6. DNA for the CDR3: TGTGCCAGCAGTTACCTACTGACAGGGACTAACTATGGCTACACCTTC. Protein sequence: CASSYLLTGTNYGYTF.

The rearrangement links TRBV6-1 to TRBJ2-7; the D gene is possibly TRBD1 (6 bases). V lost 4 bases and J 6 bases, leaving 19 bases between the germline ends. The CDR3 extends over 15 amino acids. From germline, CDR1 is MNHNS and CDR2 SASEGT. The CDR3 protein is CASSGRDKRWVEQYF. CDR3 coding DNA: TGTGCCAGCAGTGGCAGGGACAAGAGATGGGTCGAGCAGTACTTC.

The chain uses TRBV19 and TRBJ2-2; unclear D gene. From germline, CDR1 is LNHDA and CDR2 SQIVND (reference sequence). Trimming pared 5 bases from V and 6 bases from J, leaving 13 bases between. This CDR3 is built from 14 residues. The CDR3 region is CASSVYQAAGELFF. CDR3 DNA sequence: TGTGCCAGTAGTGTGTATCAGGCGGCCGGGGAGCTGTTTTTT.

The chain uses TRBV10-3 and TRBJ1-3, with 9 nucleotides matching TRBD1. Germline assignment: CDR1 ENHRY and CDR2 SYGVKD. The CDR3 has 14 residues. Germline trimming cut 4 bases from V and 3 bases from J; bases unmatched to any gene: 1. CDR3: CAISGTGVGNTIYF. Here the CDR3 DNA reads TGTGCCATCAGTGGGACAGGGGTTGGAAACACCATATATTTT.

The genes are TRBV19 and TRBJ1-6; the D is unclear. CDR1 is LNHDA, CDR2 SQIVND, per germline (reference sequence). The CDR3 sequence is 13 residues long. The V gene lost 5 bases and the J gene lost 9 bases, with 11 bases spanning the gap. This CDR3 reads CASSLGYGSPLHF. CDR3 coding DNA: TGTGCCAGTAGTTTAGGATACGGTTCACCCCTCCACTTT.

This rearrangement joins TRBV5-3 to TRBJ2-5, with D perhaps matching TRBD1 (6 bases). TRBV5-3 is annotated as an ORF whose role is uncertain. The germline V and J ends were trimmed by 2 bases and 5 bases, with 13 bases remaining between them. The CDR3 extends over 14 amino acids. The CDR3 protein is CARSFRGRVETQYF. CDR3 nucleotide sequence: TGTGCCAGAAGCTTCAGGGGAAGGGTTGAGACCCAGTACTTC.

V and J are TRBV24-1 and TRBJ1-1, with D maybe TRBD1 (5 bases). CDR3 size: 13 residues. V shed 3 bases and J shed 3 bases, with 7 bases lying between them. The V gene's germline CDR1 is KGHDR and CDR2 SFDVKD. CDR3 amino acids: CATSDGTDTEAFF. Here the CDR3 DNA reads TGTGCCACCAGTGATGGGACGGACACTGAAGCTTTCTTT.

V usage is TRBV6-5 and J usage is TRBJ2-5; 8 bases are shared with TRBD1. CDR1 MNHEY and CDR2 SVGAGI come from the germline V gene. The trim removed 1 base at V and 3 bases at J, leaving 7 bases unmatched. This CDR3 spans 16 amino acids. In nucleotides, the CDR3 is TGTGCCAGCAGTTACTGGGGGACAGGCTACGAAGAGACCCAGTACTTC. It yields the protein CASSYWGTGYEETQYF.

The rearrangement uses TRBV12-3 or TRBV12-4 and TRBJ1-2, with unresolved D. CDR3 length equals 12 residues. V was shortened by 1 base and J by 7 bases, with 7 bases between the two germline ends. CDR3: CASSLGSGGYTF. The CDR3 DNA sequence: TGTGCCAGCAGTTTAGGTAGTGGTGGCTACACCTTC.

The chain employs TRBV18 and TRBJ2-5, with 7 bases aligning to TRBD1. After removal of 8 bases from V and 1 base from J, the junction contained 10 bases not matched to a gene. The CDR3 spans 15 residues. Per the germline V gene, CDR1 is KGHSH and CDR2 is LQKENI. Here the CDR3 reads CASRGTAGGQETQYF. CDR3 DNA sequence: TGTGCCAGCCGTGGAACCGCAGGGGGCCAAGAGACCCAGTACTTC.

The chain carries TRBV15 and TRBJ1-2; a weak D match, TRBD1 (5 bases). Trimming removed 1 base from V and 0 bases from J, with 9 bases in between. The CDR3 has 15 residues. Germline V lookup: CDR1 LNHNV, CDR2 YYDKDF (reference sequence). CDR3 DNA: TGTGCCACCAGCAGAGGACAGAACCCTAACTATGGCTACACCTTC. Its protein is CATSRGQNPNYGYTF.

V and J are TRBV6-2 or TRBV6-3 and TRBJ1-5; D not certain. Trimming stripped 6 bases from V and 2 bases from J, with 14 bases between. Germline V lookup: CDR1 MNHEY, CDR2 SVGEGT. The CDR3 sequence is 15 residues long. CDR3 in DNA: TGTGCCAGCAGGACCAGAGGATCGGGCAATCAGCCCCAGCATTTT. Translation gives CASRTRGSGNQPQHF.

The chain has TRBV20-1 and TRBJ2-5; D may match TRBD1 or TRBD2 (5 bases each). Deletions cut 5 bases from V and 4 bases from J, with 11 bases between. Germline V gene sequence: CDR1 DFQATT, CDR2 SNEGSKA (reference sequence). The CDR3 consists of 12 residues. The DNA for the CDR3 is TGCAGTGCTTGGGGGTCGGGAGAGACCCAGTACTTC. This encodes CSAWGSGETQYF.

This clonotype appeared a single time. The gene calls are TRBV6-1 and TRBJ2-7, with a weak D call TRBD1 (6 bases). The CDR3 loop spans 16 amino acids. Germline lookup yields CDR1 MNHNS and CDR2 SASEGT. The V end lost 5 bases, the J end lost 0 bases, and 17 bases lay between the germline ends. CDR3 sequence: CASSTRPGESSYEQYF. The CDR3 nucleotides are TGTGCCAGCAGTACCCGGCCAGGGGAAAGCTCCTACGAGCAGTACTTC.

The chain employs TRBV7-2 and TRBJ2-3; 8 bases align to TRBD1. Germline V gene data show CDR1 as SGHTA and CDR2 as FQGNSA. V trimming: 4 bases; J trimming: 3 bases; junction bases outside the gene matches: 12. There are 17 residues in the CDR3. CDR3 sequence (DNA): TGTGCCAGCAGCTCCCGCCCCAGGGGGCCCTTGACAGATACGCAGTATTTT. It is translated as CASSSRPRGPLTDTQYF.

This clonotype appeared a few times. The chain has TRBV7-8 and TRBJ2-5; TRBD2 aligns across 12 bases. The germline V gene has CDR1 SGHVS and CDR2 FQNEAQ. This CDR3 is 14 amino acids long. The J segment lost 9 bases and the V segment lost 0 bases, leaving 2 bases of the junction unmatched. CDR3 in amino acids: CASSLALAGGSQYF. CDR3 coding DNA: TGTGCCAGCAGCTTAGCGCTAGCGGGGGGGTCCCAGTACTTC.

The chain carries TRBV27 and TRBJ2-2, with D unresolved. Germline V gene sequence: CDR1 MNHEY, CDR2 SMNVEV (reference sequence). Trimming removed 6 bases from V and 3 bases from J, with 8 bases in between. This CDR3 has 13 residues. The CDR3 bases are TGTGCCAGCAGCCACGCCTACACCGGGGAGCTGTTTTTT. This codes for CASSHAYTGELFF.